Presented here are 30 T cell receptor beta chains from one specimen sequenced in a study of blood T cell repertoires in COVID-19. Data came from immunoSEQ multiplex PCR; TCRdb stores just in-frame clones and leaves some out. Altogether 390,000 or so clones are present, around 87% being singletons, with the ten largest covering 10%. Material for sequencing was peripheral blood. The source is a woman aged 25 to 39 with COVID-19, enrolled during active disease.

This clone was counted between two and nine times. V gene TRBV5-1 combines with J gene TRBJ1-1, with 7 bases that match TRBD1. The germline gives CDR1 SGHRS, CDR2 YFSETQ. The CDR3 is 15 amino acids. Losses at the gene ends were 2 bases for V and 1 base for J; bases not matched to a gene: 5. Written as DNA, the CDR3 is TGCGCCAGCAGCTTTACGACAGGGAGGAACACTGAAGCTTTCTTT. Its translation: CASSFTTGRNTEAFF.

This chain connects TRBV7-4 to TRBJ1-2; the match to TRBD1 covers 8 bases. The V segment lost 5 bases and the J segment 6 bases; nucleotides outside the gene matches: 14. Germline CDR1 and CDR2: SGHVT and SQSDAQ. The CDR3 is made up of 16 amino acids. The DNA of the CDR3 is TGTGCCAGCAGCCAAGATGGGCAGGGGGCGAAGGATGGCTACACCTTC. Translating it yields CASSQDGQGAKDGYTF.

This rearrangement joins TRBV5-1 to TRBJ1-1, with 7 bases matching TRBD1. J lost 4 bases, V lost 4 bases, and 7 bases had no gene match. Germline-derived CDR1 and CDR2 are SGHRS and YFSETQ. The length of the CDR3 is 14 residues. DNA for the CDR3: TGCGCCAGCAGCCTGAGCACAGGGGCCACTGAAGCTTTCTTT. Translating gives CASSLSTGATEAFF.

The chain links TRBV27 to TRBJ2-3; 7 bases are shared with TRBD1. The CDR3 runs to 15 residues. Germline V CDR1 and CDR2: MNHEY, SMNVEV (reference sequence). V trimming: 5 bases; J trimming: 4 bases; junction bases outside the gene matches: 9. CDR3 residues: CASSLWGQGADTQYF. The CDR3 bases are TGTGCCAGCAGTCTTTGGGGGCAGGGGGCAGATACGCAGTATTTT.

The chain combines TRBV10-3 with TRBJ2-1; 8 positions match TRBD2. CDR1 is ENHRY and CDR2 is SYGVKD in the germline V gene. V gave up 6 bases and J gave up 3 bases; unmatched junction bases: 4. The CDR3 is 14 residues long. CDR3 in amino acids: CAIREREHYNEQFF. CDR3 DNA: TGTGCCATCAGAGAGCGGGAGCACTACAATGAGCAGTTCTTC.

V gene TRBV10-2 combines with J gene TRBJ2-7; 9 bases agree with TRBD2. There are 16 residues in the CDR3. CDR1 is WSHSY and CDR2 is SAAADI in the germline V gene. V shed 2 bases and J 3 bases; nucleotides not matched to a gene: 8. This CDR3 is CASSEHTGTSYYEQYF. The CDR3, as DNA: TGCGCCAGCAGTGAGCACACCGGGACTAGCTACTACGAGCAGTACTTC.

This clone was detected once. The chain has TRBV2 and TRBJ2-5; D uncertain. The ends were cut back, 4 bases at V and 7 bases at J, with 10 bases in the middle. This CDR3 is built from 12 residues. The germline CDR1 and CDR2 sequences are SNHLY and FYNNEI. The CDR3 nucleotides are TGTGCCAGCAGTGTTTTAAGCTGGACCCAGTACTTC. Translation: CASSVLSWTQYF.

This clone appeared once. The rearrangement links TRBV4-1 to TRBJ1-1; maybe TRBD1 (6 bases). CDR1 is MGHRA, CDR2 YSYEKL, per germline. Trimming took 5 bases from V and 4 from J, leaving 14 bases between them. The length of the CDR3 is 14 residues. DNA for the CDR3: TGCGCCAGCAGCTCGACAGGATTGGGCACTGAAGCTTTCTTT. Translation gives CASSSTGLGTEAFF.

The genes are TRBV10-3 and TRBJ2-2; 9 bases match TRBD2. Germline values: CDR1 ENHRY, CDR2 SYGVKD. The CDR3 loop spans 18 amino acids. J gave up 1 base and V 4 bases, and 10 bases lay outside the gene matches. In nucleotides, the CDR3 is TGTGCCATCAGTGGGGTTGCTAGCGGGGACATGAACACCGGGGAGCTGTTTTTT. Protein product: CAISGVASGDMNTGELFF.

The DNA for the CDR3 is TGCAGCGTTGTCTTGGACTTCAACACCGGGGAGCTGTTTTTT. It translates to CSVVLDFNTGELFF. This chain uses TRBV29-1 with TRBJ2-2; possible D gene TRBD2, 5 bases. Germline V gives CDR1 SQVTM, CDR2 ANQGSEA. The CDR3 loop spans 14 amino acids. V lost 4 bases, J lost 2 bases, and 11 bases lay in between.

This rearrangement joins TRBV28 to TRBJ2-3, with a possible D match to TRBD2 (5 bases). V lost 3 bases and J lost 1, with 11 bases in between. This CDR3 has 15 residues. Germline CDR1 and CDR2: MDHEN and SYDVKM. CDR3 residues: CASSFRGLGTDTQYF. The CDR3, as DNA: TGTGCCAGCAGTTTTCGGGGTCTGGGCACAGATACGCAGTATTTT. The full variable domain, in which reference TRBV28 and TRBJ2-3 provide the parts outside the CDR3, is DVKVTQSSRYLVKRTGEKVFLECVQDMDHENMFWYRQDPGLGLRLIYFSYDVKMKEKGDIPEGYSVSREKKERFSLILESASTNQTSMYLCASSFRGLGTDTQYFGPGTRLTVL.

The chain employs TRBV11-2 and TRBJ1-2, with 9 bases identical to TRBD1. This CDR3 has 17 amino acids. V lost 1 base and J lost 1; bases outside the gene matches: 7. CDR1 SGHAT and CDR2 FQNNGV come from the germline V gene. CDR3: CASSLGRGQGDNYGYTF. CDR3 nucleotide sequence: TGTGCCAGCAGCTTAGGACGGGGACAGGGAGATAACTATGGCTACACCTTC.

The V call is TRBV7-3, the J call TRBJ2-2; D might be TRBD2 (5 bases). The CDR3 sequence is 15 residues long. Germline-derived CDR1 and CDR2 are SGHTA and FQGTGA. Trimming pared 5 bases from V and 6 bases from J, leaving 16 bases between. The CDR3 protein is CASSGEGYEAGELFF. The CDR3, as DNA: TGTGCCAGCAGCGGAGAGGGATACGAAGCCGGGGAGCTGTTTTTT.

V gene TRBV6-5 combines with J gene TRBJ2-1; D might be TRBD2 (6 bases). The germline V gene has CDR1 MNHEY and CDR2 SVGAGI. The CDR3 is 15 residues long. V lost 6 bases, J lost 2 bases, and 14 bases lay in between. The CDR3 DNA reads TGTGCCAGCAGACGGGACTTGGGAGCCTACAATGAGCAGTTCTTC. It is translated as CASRRDLGAYNEQFF.

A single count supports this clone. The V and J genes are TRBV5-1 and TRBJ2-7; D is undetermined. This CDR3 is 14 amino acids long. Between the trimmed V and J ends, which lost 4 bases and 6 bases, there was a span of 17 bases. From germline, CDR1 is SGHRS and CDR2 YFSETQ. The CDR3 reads CASSPGTILREQYF. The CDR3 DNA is TGCGCCAGCAGCCCAGGAACCATCCTACGCGAGCAGTACTTC.

The DNA of the CDR3 is TGCGCCAGCAGTCCCTCGGGGGGGGGTCCTAACACCGGGGAGCTGTTTTTT. This translates into CASSPSGGGPNTGELFF. The V gene is TRBV4-1, the J gene TRBJ2-2, with TRBD2 matching over 8 bases. CDR3 size: 17 residues. Germline V gene lookup returns CDR1 MGHRA and CDR2 YSYEKL. V shed 6 bases, J shed 2 bases, and the junction held 11 bases outside the gene matches.

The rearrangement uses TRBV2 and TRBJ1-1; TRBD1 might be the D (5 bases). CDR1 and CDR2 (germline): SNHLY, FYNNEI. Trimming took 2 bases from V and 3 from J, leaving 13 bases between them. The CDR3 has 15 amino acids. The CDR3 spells CASSELRSGYTEAFF. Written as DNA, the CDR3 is TGTGCCAGCAGTGAACTCAGGTCAGGGTACACTGAAGCTTTCTTT.

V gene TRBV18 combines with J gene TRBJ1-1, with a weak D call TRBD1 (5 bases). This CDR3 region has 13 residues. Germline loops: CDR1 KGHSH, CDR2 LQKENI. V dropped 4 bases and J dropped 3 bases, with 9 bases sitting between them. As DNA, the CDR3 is TGTGCCAGCTCACGCGCCAGGGACACTGAAGCTTTCTTT. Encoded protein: CASSRARDTEAFF.

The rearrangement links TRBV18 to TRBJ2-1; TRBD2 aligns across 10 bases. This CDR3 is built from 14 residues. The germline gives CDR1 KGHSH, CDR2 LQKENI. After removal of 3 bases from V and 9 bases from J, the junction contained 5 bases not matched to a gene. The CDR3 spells CASSPGLATVEQFF. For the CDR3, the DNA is TGTGCCAGCTCACCGGGACTAGCGACGGTTGAGCAGTTCTTC.

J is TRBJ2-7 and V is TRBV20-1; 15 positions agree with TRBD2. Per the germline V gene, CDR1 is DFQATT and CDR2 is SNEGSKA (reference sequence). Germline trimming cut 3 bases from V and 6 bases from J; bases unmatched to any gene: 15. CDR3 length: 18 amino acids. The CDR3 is CSASRWRGLAGGKSEQYF. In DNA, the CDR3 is TGCAGTGCTAGTCGGTGGCGGGGACTAGCGGGAGGTAAATCCGAGCAGTACTTC.

CDR3 loop: CASRRGSGNEETQYF. The CDR3 bases are TGTGCCAGCCGGAGAGGGTCTGGGAACGAAGAGACCCAGTACTTC. The chain carries TRBV19 and TRBJ2-5, with a possible D match to TRBD2 (5 bases). The CDR3 is 15 amino acids. Trimming shortened V by 9 bases and J by 3 bases, and 20 bases separated the two germline ends. The germline V gene encodes CDR1 LNHDA and CDR2 SQIVND (reference sequence).

The CDR3 DNA reads TGTGCCAGCAGCTTAGGGTCAGATTACAATGAGCAGTTCTTC. Its protein product is CASSLGSDYNEQFF. The chain recombines TRBV11-3 with TRBJ2-1; D uncertain. The CDR3 extends over 14 amino acids. V was pared by 1 base and J by 4 bases, with 8 bases between. Germline V gene sequence: CDR1 SGHNT, CDR2 YENEEA.

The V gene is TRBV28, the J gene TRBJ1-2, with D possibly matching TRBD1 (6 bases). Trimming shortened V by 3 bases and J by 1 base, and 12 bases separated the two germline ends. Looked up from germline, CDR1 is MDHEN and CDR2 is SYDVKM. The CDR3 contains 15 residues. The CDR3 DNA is TGTGCCAGCAGTTTGACGGGGGGGCTTAACTATGGCTACACCTTC. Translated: CASSLTGGLNYGYTF.

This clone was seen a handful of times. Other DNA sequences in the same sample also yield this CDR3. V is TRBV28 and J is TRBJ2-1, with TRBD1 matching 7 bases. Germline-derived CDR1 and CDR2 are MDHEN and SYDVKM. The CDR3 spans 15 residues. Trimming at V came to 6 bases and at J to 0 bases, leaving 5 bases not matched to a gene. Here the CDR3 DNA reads TGTGCCAGCAGCCGGGACAGCGGCTCCTACAATGAGCAGTTCTTC. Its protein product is CASSRDSGSYNEQFF. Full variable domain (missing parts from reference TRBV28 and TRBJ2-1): DVKVTQSSRYLVKRTGEKVFLECVQDMDHENMFWYRQDPGLGLRLIYFSYDVKMKEKGDIPEGYSVSREKKERFSLILESASTNQTSMYLCASSRDSGSYNEQFFGPGTRLTVL.

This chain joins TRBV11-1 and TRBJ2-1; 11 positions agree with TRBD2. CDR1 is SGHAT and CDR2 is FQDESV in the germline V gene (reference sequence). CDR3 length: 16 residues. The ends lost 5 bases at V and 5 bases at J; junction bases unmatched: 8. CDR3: CASSRPGLAADNEQFF. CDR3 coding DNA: TGTGCCAGCAGCCGTCCGGGACTAGCGGCCGACAATGAGCAGTTCTTC.

CDR3 sequence (DNA): TGTGCCAGCAGCAAAAGGGGGACTGAAGCTTTCTTT. This sequence encodes CASSKRGTEAFF. The chain combines TRBV6-2 or TRBV6-3 with TRBJ1-1, with TRBD1 as a possible D gene (6 bases). The V end was cut by 6 bases, the J end by 5 bases, with 10 bases between. The CDR3 runs 12 residues. CDR1 and CDR2 (germline): MNHEY, SVGEGT.

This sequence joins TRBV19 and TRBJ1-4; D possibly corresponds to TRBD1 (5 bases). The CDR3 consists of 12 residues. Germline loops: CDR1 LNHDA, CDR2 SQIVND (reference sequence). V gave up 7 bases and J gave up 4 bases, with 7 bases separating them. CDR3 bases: TGTGCCAGTATGGGGCGTAATGAAAAACTGTTTTTT. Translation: CASMGRNEKLFF.

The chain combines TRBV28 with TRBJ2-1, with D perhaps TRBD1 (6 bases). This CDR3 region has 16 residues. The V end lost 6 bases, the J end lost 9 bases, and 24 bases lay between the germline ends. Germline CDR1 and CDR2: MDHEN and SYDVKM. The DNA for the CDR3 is TGTGCCAGCAGACAAATCGAGGGACACCCGAATTCTGAGCAGTTCTTC. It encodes CASRQIEGHPNSEQFF.

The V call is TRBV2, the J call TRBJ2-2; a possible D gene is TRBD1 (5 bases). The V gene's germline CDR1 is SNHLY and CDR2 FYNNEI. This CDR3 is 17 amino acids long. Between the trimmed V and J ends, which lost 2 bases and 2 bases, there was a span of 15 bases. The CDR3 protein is CASSESTGDTNTGELFF. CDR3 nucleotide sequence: TGTGCCAGCAGTGAATCTACAGGTGACACAAACACCGGGGAGCTGTTTTTT.

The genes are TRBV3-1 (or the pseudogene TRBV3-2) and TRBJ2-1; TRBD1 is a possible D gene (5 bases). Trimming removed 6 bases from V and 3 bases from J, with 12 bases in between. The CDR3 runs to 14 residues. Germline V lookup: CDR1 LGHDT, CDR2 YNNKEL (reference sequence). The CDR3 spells CASRGQGYYNEQFF. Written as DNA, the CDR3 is TGTGCCAGCAGGGGTCAGGGATACTACAATGAGCAGTTCTTC.